This passage covers 27 T cell receptor beta chains from one sample sequenced in a study of T cell responses to AZD1222 COVID-19 vaccine. The data were produced by immunoSEQ multiplex PCR, yet TCRdb's version contains in-frame clones alone and is incomplete. This sample yields about 150,000 clones, of which approximately 80% are seen a single time; roughly 4% belongs to the top ten. The specimen was peripheral blood, collected on day 0 of AZD1222 vaccination. The source is an adult in good health.

This clone came up a few times. The chain couples TRBV5-1 to TRBJ2-7; 7 nucleotides line up with TRBD1. The CDR3 length is 14 residues. The V segment lost 5 bases and the J segment 2 bases; nucleotides outside the gene matches: 7. Germline V gene lookup returns CDR1 SGHRS and CDR2 YFSETQ. CDR3 in amino acids: CASRQGDRTYEQYF. CDR3 nucleotides: TGCGCCAGCAGGCAAGGGGACAGAACCTACGAGCAGTACTTC.

The V call is TRBV13, the J call TRBJ2-1, with 7 bases fitting TRBD2. J was trimmed by 1 base and V by 2 bases; bases with no gene match: 2. The CDR3 covers 15 residues. Germline CDR1 PRHDT, CDR2 FYEKMQ (reference sequence). The CDR3 reads CASSLNGGSYNEQFF. The CDR3 nucleotides are TGTGCCAGCAGCTTAAACGGGGGGTCCTACAATGAGCAGTTCTTC.

The V and J genes are TRBV19 and TRBJ1-1; TRBD1 agrees at 7 bases. Germline CDR1 is LNHDA and CDR2 is SQIVND (reference sequence). The CDR3 extends over 13 amino acids. The trim removed 3 bases at V and 6 bases at J, leaving 4 bases unmatched. The CDR3 DNA sequence: TGTGCCAGTAGTATGAAAACAGGGGCTGAAGCTTTCTTT. It specifies CASSMKTGAEAFF.

V gene TRBV9 combines with J gene TRBJ2-5; the D is unclear. The germline V and J ends were trimmed by 0 bases and 5 bases, with 8 bases remaining between them. The CDR3 runs 13 residues. Germline V gene lookup returns CDR1 SGDLS and CDR2 YYNGEE. CDR3 amino acids: CASSVGVGETQYF. In nucleotides, the CDR3 is TGTGCCAGCAGCGTAGGCGTCGGGGAGACCCAGTACTTC.

This clone appeared once. CDR3: CASSVGVDISNYGYTF. The CDR3 region has the DNA TGTGCCAGCAGCGTAGGCGTAGACATCTCTAACTATGGCTACACCTTC. The chain recombines TRBV9 with TRBJ1-2; no clear D gene. V gave up 0 bases and J gave up 0 bases, with 12 bases separating them. In germline, CDR1 is SGDLS, CDR2 YYNGEE. The CDR3 runs to 16 residues. The full variable domain, in which reference TRBV9 and TRBJ1-2 provide the parts outside the CDR3, is DSGVTQTPKHLITATGQRVTLRCSPRSGDLSVYWYQQSLDQGLQFLIQYYNGEERAKGNILERFSAQQFPDLHSELNLSSLELGDSALYFCASSVGVDISNYGYTFGSGTRLTVV.

V usage is TRBV7-9 and J usage is TRBJ1-2, with D possibly being TRBD1 (6 bases). The germline CDR1 and CDR2 sequences are SEHNR and FQNEAQ (reference sequence). The V and J ends lost 4 bases and 6 bases respectively, with 12 bases between them. The CDR3 consists of 13 residues. The CDR3 here is CASSYVGANGYTF. Written as DNA, the CDR3 is TGTGCCAGCAGCTACGTGGGGGCCAATGGCTACACCTTC.

The V call is TRBV5-1, the J call TRBJ2-3, with D maybe TRBD1 (6 bases). Per germline, CDR1 SGHRS and CDR2 YFSETQ. The germline V and J ends were trimmed by 0 bases and 3 bases, with 11 bases remaining between them. CDR3 size: 15 residues. CDR3 amino acids: CASSLGQARTDTQYF. Here the CDR3 DNA reads TGCGCCAGCAGCTTGGGACAGGCTCGGACAGATACGCAGTATTTT.

This chain uses TRBV5-1 with TRBJ2-3; 8 bases fit TRBD2. The CDR3 is made up of 15 amino acids. The germline V gene has CDR1 SGHRS and CDR2 YFSETQ. The V gene end was trimmed by 0 bases and the J gene end by 4 bases; junction bases not matched to a gene: 4. The CDR3 coding sequence is TGCGCCAGCAGCTTGGGAATAGCGGGGCCAGATACGCAGTATTTT. Translating it yields CASSLGIAGPDTQYF.

This clone appeared once. The J gene is TRBJ1-1, the V gene TRBV24-1; D call uncertain. The length of the CDR3 is 13 residues. V dropped 4 bases and J dropped 7 bases, with 12 bases sitting between them. The germline V gene has CDR1 KGHDR and CDR2 SFDVKD. The DNA of the CDR3 is TGTGCCACCAGTGAGCCGGGTCGGAGTGAAGCTTTCTTT. This encodes CATSEPGRSEAFF.

V and J are TRBV18 and TRBJ2-7; D perhaps matches TRBD1 (6 bases). There are 15 residues in the CDR3. Trimming left V 1 base short and J 4 bases short, with 14 bases between. The germline V gene has CDR1 KGHSH and CDR2 LQKENI. This chain's CDR3 is CASSPQVQGGYEQYF. The CDR3 nucleotides read TGTGCCAGCTCACCACAGGTACAGGGCGGTTACGAGCAGTACTTC.

This chain uses TRBV19 with TRBJ1-1, with TRBD1 matching over 7 bases. The length of the CDR3 is 15 residues. CDR1 LNHDA and CDR2 SQIVND come from the germline V gene (reference sequence). The V gene end was trimmed by 5 bases and the J gene end by 5 bases; junction bases not matched to a gene: 11. CDR3 DNA sequence: TGTGCCAGTAGTCCCCTCGGACAGGCTGGGACTGAAGCTTTCTTT. Its protein product is CASSPLGQAGTEAFF.

The V call is TRBV7-9, the J call TRBJ1-1; tentatively, D is TRBD1 (6 bases). V lost 8 bases to trimming and J lost 3 bases, with 19 bases between them. This CDR3 spans 15 amino acids. Germline CDR1 is SEHNR and CDR2 is FQNEAQ (reference sequence). The CDR3 DNA follows: TGTGCCAGCGATCGAGGAGGCAGGGGAGACACTGAAGCTTTCTTT. Translated: CASDRGGRGDTEAFF. Full variable domain (missing parts from reference TRBV7-9 and TRBJ1-1): DTGVSQNPRHKITKRGQNVTFRCDPISEHNRLYWYRQTLGQGPEFLTYFQNEAQLEKSRLLSDRFSAERPKGSFSTLEIQRTEQGDSAMYLCASDRGGRGDTEAFFGQGTRLTVV.

This chain joins TRBV30 and TRBJ1-2; the D is unclear. The V gene's germline CDR1 is GTSNPN and CDR2 SVGIG (reference sequence). The CDR3 has 11 amino acids. Trimming took off 4 bases at V and 2 bases at J, with 5 bases between the two ends. The CDR3 reads CAWILNYGYTF. The CDR3 DNA sequence: TGTGCCTGGATCCTAAACTATGGCTACACCTTC. The full variable domain, with the rest looked up from reference TRBV30 and TRBJ1-2, is SQTIHQWPATLVQPVGSPLSLECTVEGTSNPNLYWYRQAAGRGLQLLFYSVGIGQISSEVPQNLSASRPQDRQFILSSKKLLLSDSGFYLCAWILNYGYTFGSGTRLTVV.

Here the CDR3 reads CASSRGRDQPQHF. CDR3 nucleotide sequence: TGTGCCAGCTCACGGGGGCGGGATCAGCCCCAGCATTTT. The chain employs TRBV18 and TRBJ1-5; TRBD1 is a possible D gene (6 bases). Per the germline V gene, CDR1 is KGHSH and CDR2 is LQKENI. The CDR3 is 13 residues long. V dropped 4 bases and J dropped 5 bases, with 9 bases sitting between them. Filled out from reference TRBV18 and TRBJ1-5, the complete variable domain reads NAGVMQNPRHLVRRRGQEARLRCSPMKGHSHVYWYRQLPEEGLKFMVYLQKENIIDESGMPKERFSAEFPKEGPSILRIQQVVRGDSAAYFCASSRGRDQPQHFGDGTRLSIL.

The V gene is TRBV6-5, the J gene TRBJ1-1; D unresolved. The V end lost 4 bases, the J end lost 6 bases, and 6 bases lay between the germline ends. CDR1 and CDR2 from the germline V gene are MNHEY and SVGAGI. This CDR3 contains 11 residues. This CDR3 is CASSSIAEAFF. CDR3 DNA: TGTGCCAGCAGTTCGATCGCTGAAGCTTTCTTT.

CDR3 amino acids: CASSQGTGVDGYTF. The CDR3 nucleotides read TGCGCCAGCAGCCAAGGAACAGGGGTGGATGGCTACACCTTC. V gene TRBV4-1 combines with J gene TRBJ1-2; 7 bases are shared with TRBD1. The V segment lost 1 base and the J segment 6 bases; nucleotides outside the gene matches: 5. Germline V gene sequence: CDR1 MGHRA, CDR2 YSYEKL. This CDR3 contains 14 residues.

V gene TRBV18 combines with J gene TRBJ1-1; no firm D call. Trimming shortened V by 7 bases and J by 1 base, and 10 bases separated the two germline ends. The germline CDR1 and CDR2 sequences are KGHSH and LQKENI. The CDR3 consists of 13 residues. The CDR3 sequence: CASFPRGNTEAFF. CDR3 coding DNA: TGTGCCAGCTTCCCTAGAGGGAACACTGAAGCTTTCTTT.

CDR3 nucleotide sequence: TGCAGCGTTGGGGGGCGACAGGGGGCTTCTGGGGCCAACGTCCTGACTTTC. Its protein product is CSVGGRQGASGANVLTF. V and J are TRBV29-1 and TRBJ2-6; 10 bases line up with TRBD1. This CDR3 is built from 17 residues. Per germline, CDR1 SQVTM and CDR2 ANQGSEA. V shed 4 bases and J 1 base; nucleotides not matched to a gene: 7. Full variable domain (rest looked up from reference TRBV29-1 and TRBJ2-6): SAVISQKPSRDICQRGTSLTIQCQVDSQVTMMFWYRQQPGQSLTLIATANQGSEATYESGFVIDKFPISRPNLTFSTLTVSNMSPEDSSIYLCSVGGRQGASGANVLTFGAGSRLTVL.

The chain recombines TRBV3-1 (or the pseudogene TRBV3-2) with TRBJ2-5; TRBD1 matches 8 bases. Germline V CDR1 and CDR2: LGHDT, YNNKEL (reference sequence). V was clipped by 4 bases and J by 4 bases; unmatched bases: 8. CDR3 length equals 15 residues. The CDR3: CASSPSFQGAETQYF. The CDR3 DNA reads TGTGCCAGCAGCCCATCATTCCAGGGGGCAGAGACCCAGTACTTC.

This clone showed up just once. This chain uses TRBV19 with TRBJ2-5, with unresolved D. The V end was cut by 5 bases, the J end by 2 bases, with 12 bases between. There are 14 residues in the CDR3. Germline V gives CDR1 LNHDA, CDR2 SQIVND (reference sequence). For the CDR3, the DNA is TGTGCCAGTAGTCGTGAACCTCTTCAAGAGACCCAGTACTTC. This sequence encodes CASSREPLQETQYF.

This chain connects TRBV30 to TRBJ2-7; D is unresolved. The CDR3 totals 13 residues. The germline V gene has CDR1 GTSNPN and CDR2 SVGIG (reference sequence). V lost 0 bases and J 2 bases, leaving 8 bases between the germline ends. The CDR3 region is CAWSVFRAYEQYF. CDR3 nucleotide sequence: TGTGCCTGGAGTGTATTCCGCGCCTACGAGCAGTACTTC.

This rearrangement joins TRBV30 to TRBJ2-1; TRBD1 matches 9 bases. Germline lookup yields CDR1 GTSNPN and CDR2 SVGIG (reference sequence). CDR3 length: 15 amino acids. Trimming at V came to 2 bases and at J to 12 bases, leaving 14 bases not matched to a gene. This chain's CDR3 is CAWSSTGDRDRRQFF. In DNA, the CDR3 is TGTGCCTGGAGTTCAACCGGGGACAGGGACAGGCGGCAGTTCTTC.

The gene calls are TRBV29-1 and TRBJ2-3, with D perhaps matching TRBD1 (6 bases). The CDR3 runs 14 residues. The germline gives CDR1 SQVTM, CDR2 ANQGSEA. V lost 4 bases to trimming and J lost 3 bases, with 14 bases between them. The CDR3 DNA follows: TGCAGCGTTGCGGAGTGGGGGCCGACAGATACGCAGTATTTT. This sequence encodes CSVAEWGPTDTQYF.

This sequence joins TRBV5-4 and TRBJ2-7; D remains unclear. The CDR3 sequence is 15 residues long. The germline V gene has CDR1 SGHNT and CDR2 YYREEE (reference sequence). V lost 4 bases and J 4 bases, leaving 18 bases between the germline ends. Written as DNA, the CDR3 is TGTGCCAGCAGCCCAGCAGCTACAGAATTTTACGAGCAGTACTTC. It specifies CASSPAATEFYEQYF.

The chain combines TRBV7-9 with TRBJ2-2, with 9 bases aligning to TRBD1. With 11 bases clipped from V and 7 bases from J, the junction kept 8 bases outside the gene matches. The germline CDR1 and CDR2 sequences are SEHNR and FQNEAQ (reference sequence). The CDR3 is 13 residues long. Here the CDR3 reads CAGDRVTGGELFF. CDR3 coding DNA: TGTGCCGGGGACAGGGTAACTGGCGGGGAGCTGTTTTTT.

This chain connects TRBV28 to TRBJ1-2, with D unclear. Germline values: CDR1 MDHEN, CDR2 SYDVKM. This CDR3 has 14 amino acids. V lost 2 bases, J lost 2 bases, and 9 bases lay in between. In DNA form, the CDR3 reads TGTGCCAGCAGTTTAGTCGACTTCAACTATGGCTACACCTTC. Protein product: CASSLVDFNYGYTF.

The gene calls are TRBV6-5 and TRBJ1-6, with D possibly matching TRBD1 (5 bases). This CDR3 has 13 residues. V lost 7 bases and J lost 9, with 13 bases in between. CDR1 and CDR2 from the germline V gene are MNHEY and SVGAGI. CDR3 sequence: CASTLGGGSPLHF. CDR3 nucleotides: TGTGCCAGCACCCTGGGGGGGGGTTCACCCCTCCACTTT.